Following are 29 T cell receptor beta chains from one sample sequenced in a study of neoadjuvant anti-PD-1 for oral cavity cancer. Sequenced by immunoSEQ multiplex PCR; TCRdb stores in-frame clones only, minus some. The table records some 31,000 clones, around four fifths of them present only once. Time point noted: after neoadjuvant nivolumab, at surgical resection. The specimen was PBMCs, collected after nivolumab (anti-PD-1) treatment. These receptor sequences come from a person between 35 and 79 years old with oral cavity squamous cell carcinoma.

This clone is medium-sized in the sample. J is TRBJ2-5 and V is TRBV2; possible D gene TRBD1, 5 bases. CDR1 and CDR2 from the germline V gene are SNHLY and FYNNEI. CDR3 size: 14 residues. The V end was cut by 1 base, the J end by 7 bases, with 13 bases between. DNA for the CDR3: TGTGCCAGCAGTGAAGGGGTGGGGCTCGGGACCCAGTACTTC. Residues: CASSEGVGLGTQYF.

In this sample, this clone turned up a few times. This rearrangement joins TRBV13 to TRBJ2-7; 7 bases align to TRBD1. The trim removed 3 bases at V and 2 bases at J, leaving 7 bases unmatched. Germline V lookup: CDR1 PRHDT, CDR2 FYEKMQ (reference sequence). This CDR3 is built from 15 residues. In nucleotides, the CDR3 is TGTGCCAGCAGCTTTGGACAGGTCAAGACCTACGAGCAGTACTTC. Translating it yields CASSFGQVKTYEQYF.

This clone was recorded only once. The J gene is TRBJ2-1, the V gene TRBV6-4; D unclear. Trimming shortened V by 0 bases and J by 6 bases, and 12 bases separated the two germline ends. This CDR3 spans 15 amino acids. Germline-derived CDR1 and CDR2 are MRHNA and SNTAGT. The chain's CDR3 is CASSDSTRHSNEQFF. The CDR3 DNA reads TGTGCCAGCAGTGACTCGACGAGACATTCCAATGAGCAGTTCTTC.

This chain links TRBV27 with TRBJ2-7; D possibly corresponds to TRBD2 (6 bases). The CDR3 runs to 13 residues. V lost 6 bases and J 6 bases, leaving 15 bases between the germline ends. Per the germline V gene, CDR1 is MNHEY and CDR2 is SMNVEV (reference sequence). The CDR3 DNA reads as TGTGCCAGCAGATTAGAGGGGAGGCGCGAGCAGTACTTC. It encodes CASRLEGRREQYF.

The V call is TRBV2, the J call TRBJ1-6, with D unresolved. Germline V gene lookup returns CDR1 SNHLY and CDR2 FYNNEI. V lost 7 bases and J lost 7, with 17 bases in between. CDR3 length equals 15 residues. CDR3 residues: CASTEGRTGNSPLHF. DNA of the CDR3: TGTGCCAGCACCGAAGGGAGAACGGGGAATTCACCCCTCCACTTT.

The chain is built from TRBV19 and TRBJ2-7; D may be TRBD1 (5 bases). CDR3 length: 14 residues. V lost 6 bases, J lost 7 bases, and 19 bases lay in between. Germline values: CDR1 LNHDA, CDR2 SQIVND (reference sequence). The CDR3 loop reads CASSTRAGYLEQYF. DNA of the CDR3: TGTGCCAGTAGCACCAGGGCAGGTTATTTAGAGCAGTACTTC. Looking up the rest from reference TRBV19 and TRBJ2-7 gives the full variable domain: DGGITQSPKYLFRKEGQNVTLSCEQNLNHDAMYWYRQDPGQGLRLIYYSQIVNDFQKGDIAEGYSVSREKKESFPLTVTSAQKNPTAFYLCASSTRAGYLEQYFGPGTRLTVT.

This chain joins TRBV9 and TRBJ1-2; tentative D call: TRBD1 (5 bases). This CDR3 has 14 residues. Between the trimmed V and J ends, which lost 0 bases and 8 bases, there was a span of 14 bases. The germline CDR1 and CDR2 sequences are SGDLS and YYNGEE. The CDR3 loop reads CASSVGRGLWGYTF. CDR3 bases: TGTGCCAGCAGCGTAGGAAGGGGCCTCTGGGGCTACACCTTC. Full variable domain (remainder filled in from reference TRBV9 and TRBJ1-2): DSGVTQTPKHLITATGQRVTLRCSPRSGDLSVYWYQQSLDQGLQFLIQYYNGEERAKGNILERFSAQQFPDLHSELNLSSLELGDSALYFCASSVGRGLWGYTFGSGTRLTVV.

DNA of the CDR3: TGTGCCAGCAGTTTAGACCCCGCAGTCTATGGCTACACCTTC. Encoded protein: CASSLDPAVYGYTF. The V call is TRBV28, the J call TRBJ1-2; D is unresolved. Germline V gene sequence: CDR1 MDHEN, CDR2 SYDVKM. The CDR3 totals 14 residues. Trimming shortened V by 2 bases and J by 4 bases, and 11 bases separated the two germline ends.

The chain combines TRBV11-2 with TRBJ1-2, with 8 bases aligning to TRBD1. This CDR3 region has 17 residues. V gave up 1 base and J gave up 8 bases; unmatched junction bases: 15. Germline CDR1 and CDR2: SGHAT and FQNNGV. CDR3 in amino acids: CASSLGGSGQGARGYTF. Here the CDR3 DNA reads TGTGCCAGCAGCTTAGGTGGGAGCGGCCAGGGGGCCCGGGGCTACACCTTC.

This chain's CDR3 is CSARLLAEAFF. The CDR3 coding sequence is TGCAGTGCTAGACTCTTGGCTGAAGCTTTCTTT. The rearrangement uses TRBV20-1 and TRBJ1-1; D is unclear. V lost 2 bases and J lost 6, with 7 bases in between. This CDR3 has 11 residues. CDR1 and CDR2 (germline): DFQATT, SNEGSKA (reference sequence).

The chain has TRBV11-3 and TRBJ2-1; perhaps TRBD2 as D (5 bases). This CDR3 region has 12 residues. CDR1 and CDR2 (germline): SGHNT, YENEEA. V lost 3 bases, J lost 13 bases, and 13 bases lay in between. The CDR3 loop reads CASSLWTDEQFF. The CDR3, as DNA: TGTGCCAGCAGCTTGTGGACTGACGAACAGTTCTTC.

The V call is TRBV7-8, the J call TRBJ1-2, with D maybe TRBD1 (6 bases). The V end was cut by 1 base, the J end by 0 bases, with 6 bases between. Germline CDR1 and CDR2: SGHVS and FQNEAQ. There are 14 residues in the CDR3. In nucleotides, the CDR3 is TGTGCCAGCAGCTTAGACAGGGCTAACTATGGCTACACCTTC. It translates to CASSLDRANYGYTF.

The CDR3 loop reads CASSPWASGGANEQFF. The CDR3 DNA reads as TGTGCCAGCAGCCCGTGGGCTAGCGGGGGGGCGAATGAGCAGTTCTTC. The chain recombines TRBV5-4 with TRBJ2-1; 12 bases agree with TRBD2. The germline V gene encodes CDR1 SGHNT and CDR2 YYREEE (reference sequence). The CDR3 has 16 amino acids. Losses at the gene ends were 4 bases for V and 7 bases for J; bases not matched to a gene: 9.

V gene TRBV27 combines with J gene TRBJ1-6; D gene unclear. V gave up 1 base and J gave up 6 bases, with 13 bases separating them. Looked up from germline, CDR1 is MNHEY and CDR2 is SMNVEV (reference sequence). The CDR3 is made up of 16 amino acids. The CDR3 loop reads CASSLFTPTLNSPLHF. Written as DNA, the CDR3 is TGTGCCAGCAGTTTATTTACTCCCACCCTTAATTCACCCCTCCACTTT.

This chain connects TRBV2 to TRBJ2-7, with 9 bases matching TRBD1. With V trimmed by 5 bases and J by 5 bases, 7 bases remained unmatched. CDR1 SNHLY and CDR2 FYNNEI come from the germline V gene. The CDR3 contains 14 residues. CDR3 sequence: CASSSGTGSHEQYF. The CDR3 DNA follows: TGTGCCAGCAGTTCCGGGACAGGGTCCCACGAGCAGTACTTC. Full variable domain (rest looked up from reference TRBV2 and TRBJ2-7): EPEVTQTPSHQVTQMGQEVILRCVPISNHLYFYWYRQILGQKVEFLVSFYNNEISEKSEIFDDQFSVERPDGSNFTLKIRSTKLEDSAMYFCASSSGTGSHEQYFGPGTRLTVT.

V gene TRBV15 combines with J gene TRBJ2-7, with 8 bases that match TRBD2. Trimming at V came to 5 bases and at J to 2 bases, leaving 17 bases not matched to a gene. CDR1 and CDR2 from the germline V gene are LNHNV and YYDKDF (reference sequence). CDR3 length: 18 residues. In DNA form, the CDR3 reads TGTGCCACCAGCCCCAACACCCCTACTAGCGGAGTTACCTACGAGCAGTACTTC. This translates into CATSPNTPTSGVTYEQYF. Drawing the rest from reference TRBV15 and TRBJ2-7, the complete variable domain is DAMVIQNPRYQVTQFGKPVTLSCSQTLNHNVMYWYQQKSSQAPKLLFHYYDKDFNNEADTPDNFQSRRPNTSFCFLDIRSPGLGDTAMYLCATSPNTPTSGVTYEQYFGPGTRLTVT.

V gene TRBV5-1 combines with J gene TRBJ2-1; a weak D match, TRBD1 (6 bases). Germline CDR1 is SGHRS and CDR2 is YFSETQ. CDR3 length: 14 residues. Between the trimmed V and J ends, which lost 0 bases and 5 bases, there was a span of 9 bases. CDR3 protein: CASSLGGPNNEQFF. The DNA for the CDR3 is TGCGCCAGCAGCTTGGGGGGGCCAAACAATGAGCAGTTCTTC. The full variable domain, in which reference TRBV5-1 and TRBJ2-1 provide the parts outside the CDR3, is KAGVTQTPRYLIKTRGQQVTLSCSPISGHRSVSWYQQTPGQGLQFLFEYFSETQRNKGNFPGRFSGRQFSNSRSEMNVSTLELGDSALYLCASSLGGPNNEQFFGPGTRLTVL.

This chain uses TRBV6-1 with TRBJ2-5; TRBD1 matches 8 bases. V was clipped by 5 bases and J by 5 bases; unmatched bases: 7. The V gene's germline CDR1 is MNHNS and CDR2 SASEGT. This CDR3 contains 14 residues. The CDR3 nucleotides read TGTGCCAGCAGTTGGACAGGGTTGGGGGAGACCCAGTACTTC. Protein sequence: CASSWTGLGETQYF.

This clone was counted between two and nine times. This chain links TRBV11-2 with TRBJ2-3; 10 bases fit TRBD2. CDR1 is SGHAT and CDR2 is FQNNGV in the germline V gene. Trimming at V came to 5 bases and at J to 5 bases, leaving 7 bases not matched to a gene. The CDR3 loop spans 15 amino acids. The CDR3 is CASSPPLAGVDTQYF. Written as DNA, the CDR3 is TGTGCCAGCAGCCCCCCCCTAGCGGGGGTAGATACGCAGTATTTT.

In this sample, this clone turned up a few times. The chain links TRBV7-2 to TRBJ1-6, with D possibly being TRBD1 (6 bases). V dropped 5 bases and J dropped 7 bases, with 12 bases sitting between them. Per germline, CDR1 SGHTA and CDR2 FQGNSA. The length of the CDR3 is 14 residues. In DNA, the CDR3 is TGTGCCAGCAGCATCACAGGGCGCAATTCACCCCTCCACTTT. It yields the protein CASSITGRNSPLHF.

The chain is built from TRBV5-1 and TRBJ1-5; D unclear. The V end lost 3 bases, the J end lost 3 bases, and 13 bases lay between the germline ends. This CDR3 is 15 amino acids long. Looked up from germline, CDR1 is SGHRS and CDR2 is YFSETQ. CDR3 coding DNA: TGCGCCAGCAGCTATATATCCGGGCCCAATCAGCCCCAGCATTTT. It specifies CASSYISGPNQPQHF.

The genes are TRBV6-1 and TRBJ2-3; D possibly corresponds to TRBD2 (6 bases). The CDR3 has 15 amino acids. The germline gives CDR1 MNHNS, CDR2 SASEGT. V was clipped by 6 bases and J by 1 base, with 14 bases between them. The CDR3 reads CASSLAVSGTDTQYF. The CDR3 DNA reads as TGTGCCAGCAGCTTAGCGGTAAGCGGCACAGATACGCAGTATTTT.

The V call is TRBV6-1, the J call TRBJ2-1, with D unclear. The CDR3 consists of 14 residues. With 8 bases removed from V and 5 bases from J, the gap between germline ends came to 16 bases. Germline CDR1 reads MNHNS; CDR2 reads SASEGT. The CDR3 DNA reads TGTGCCAGCGCTTTGTCACTGGGCCACAATGAGCAGTTCTTC. Its translation is CASALSLGHNEQFF.

The rearrangement uses TRBV7-2 and TRBJ1-3, with unresolved D. Germline V CDR1 and CDR2: SGHTA, FQGNSA. This CDR3 comprises 14 residues. The V and J ends lost 1 base and 4 bases respectively, with 8 bases between them. The CDR3 here is CASSLGAQGNTIYF. The CDR3 nucleotides are TGTGCCAGCAGCTTAGGGGCCCAAGGAAACACCATATATTTT.

The V gene is TRBV27, the J gene TRBJ1-2; D is uncertain. Between the trimmed V and J ends, which lost 3 bases and 7 bases, there was a span of 12 bases. This CDR3 comprises 13 residues. Germline assignment: CDR1 MNHEY and CDR2 SMNVEV (reference sequence). CDR3 protein: CASSLSSVGGYTF. In DNA, the CDR3 is TGTGCCAGCAGTTTGTCCTCAGTGGGTGGCTACACCTTC.

This chain joins TRBV6-4 and TRBJ2-1; 10 bases fit TRBD2. The V segment lost 5 bases and the J segment 4 bases; nucleotides outside the gene matches: 5. CDR1 and CDR2 (germline): MRHNA, SNTAGT. The CDR3 has 15 residues. CDR3 nucleotide sequence: TGTGCCAGCAGTCCCCTAGCGGGAGCTTACAATGAGCAGTTCTTC. Protein sequence: CASSPLAGAYNEQFF.

This chain links TRBV19 with TRBJ2-7, with D possibly called TRBD1 or TRBD2 (5 bases each). Germline-derived CDR1 and CDR2 are LNHDA and SQIVND (reference sequence). This CDR3 contains 13 residues. V lost 4 bases to trimming and J lost 2 bases, with 9 bases between them. The CDR3 DNA reads as TGTGCCAGTAGTACTGGGGGTACCTACGAGCAGTACTTC. It yields the protein CASSTGGTYEQYF. The full variable domain, its missing parts supplied by reference TRBV19 and TRBJ2-7, is DGGITQSPKYLFRKEGQNVTLSCEQNLNHDAMYWYRQDPGQGLRLIYYSQIVNDFQKGDIAEGYSVSREKKESFPLTVTSAQKNPTAFYLCASSTGGTYEQYFGPGTRLTVT.

This clone was counted a few times. The chain recombines TRBV15 with TRBJ2-1, with 9 nucleotides matching TRBD1. The V and J ends lost 0 bases and 3 bases, in that order; junction bases with no gene match: 9. There are 18 residues in the CDR3. Germline assignment: CDR1 LNHNV and CDR2 YYDKDF (reference sequence). The CDR3 here is CATSRDGNDRGVYNEQFF. The CDR3 region has the DNA TGTGCCACCAGCAGAGACGGGAACGACAGGGGGGTCTACAATGAGCAGTTCTTC.

The chain couples TRBV19 to TRBJ1-3, with D uncertain. This CDR3 has 17 residues. Per germline, CDR1 LNHDA and CDR2 SQIVND (reference sequence). Deletions cut 4 bases from V and 0 bases from J, with 16 bases between. The CDR3 DNA reads TGTGCCAGTAGTAATCAAATTGTGCGGAGCTCTGGAAACACCATATATTTT. Translating gives CASSNQIVRSSGNTIYF.